These T cell receptor beta chains were read from a single sample in a study of blood T cell repertoires in COVID-19. Profiling relied on immunoSEQ multiplex PCR, and the TCRdb table lists in-frame clones only, not all of them. The repertoire holds approximately 340,000 clones, with more than 85% as singletons. The specimen was PBMCs or T cells enriched from blood (not recorded which). The receptors stem from a woman in her forties who had been exposed to COVID-19. CDR3s include the opening cysteine and the closing phenylalanine or tryptophan. The order of the fields is CDR3 DNA, CDR3 protein, V gene, D gene, clone size, J gene. The D gene is left open where the match is weak. Some rows mark clone size as missing; the rest say once, few, many or name a class of expanded clone.

CDR3nt: TGTGCCAGCAGCTTACTTAGCTCCTCCGTAGGCGAGCAGTACTTC
CDR3aa: CASSLLSSSVGEQYF
v_gene: TRBV11-3
d_gene: -
abundance: once
j_gene: TRBJ2-7

CDR3nt: TGTGCCAGCAGCTTAGATACAGGGTATGGCTACACCTTC
CDR3aa: CASSLDTGYGYTF
v_gene: TRBV7-8
d_gene: -
abundance: -
j_gene: TRBJ1-2

CDR3nt: TGTGCCAGTAGTATAGATTTAGGACAGGGCACAGATACGCAGTATTTT
CDR3aa: CASSIDLGQGTDTQYF
v_gene: TRBV19
d_gene: TRBD1
abundance: -
j_gene: TRBJ2-3

CDR3nt: TGCGCCAGCAGCTTGGGAGGCAGAGACACTGAAGCTTTCTTT
CDR3aa: CASSLGGRDTEAFF
v_gene: TRBV5-1
d_gene: -
abundance: -
j_gene: TRBJ1-1

CDR3nt: TGTGCCAGCAGTGAAAGGGGCCTTGGGACAGCCTATGGCTACACCTTC
CDR3aa: CASSERGLGTAYGYTF
v_gene: TRBV6-1
d_gene: TRBD1
abundance: -
j_gene: TRBJ1-2

CDR3nt: TGTGCCAGCAGCCTAGGACAGAATAGCAATCAGCCCCAGCATTTT
CDR3aa: CASSLGQNSNQPQHF
v_gene: TRBV7-9
d_gene: -
abundance: -
j_gene: TRBJ1-5

CDR3nt: TGTGCCAGCAGTGATTCGCCAGTGAACACTGAAGCTTTCTTT
CDR3aa: CASSDSPVNTEAFF
v_gene: TRBV2
d_gene: -
abundance: -
j_gene: TRBJ1-1

CDR3nt: TGCAGCGTTCGGACAAGCTCCTACAATGAGCAGTTCTTC
CDR3aa: CSVRTSSYNEQFF
v_gene: TRBV29-1
d_gene: -
abundance: -
j_gene: TRBJ2-1

CDR3nt: TGCGCCAGCAGTGACACGGCGAGGGGGCTGGGGAATAATGAGCAGTTCTTC
CDR3aa: CASSDTARGLGNNEQFF
v_gene: TRBV10-1
d_gene: TRBD1
abundance: -
j_gene: TRBJ2-1

CDR3nt: TGCGCCAGCAGTGAAATGACAGAAGCTGAAGCTTTCTTT
CDR3aa: CASSEMTEAEAFF
v_gene: TRBV10-1
d_gene: -
abundance: -
j_gene: TRBJ1-1

CDR3nt: TGCGCCAGCAGGGAAGACATCCCTAGCACAGATACGCAGTATTTT
CDR3aa: CASREDIPSTDTQYF
v_gene: TRBV5-1
d_gene: -
abundance: -
j_gene: TRBJ2-3

CDR3nt: TGTGCCATCAGTGAAGGGGGCACCAGACGACTCATGGGCGATGAGCAGTTCTTC
CDR3aa: CAISEGGTRRLMGDEQFF
v_gene: TRBV10-3
d_gene: TRBD1
abundance: -
j_gene: TRBJ2-1

CDR3nt: TGTGCCAGCAGTTTGTTTCAGGGGTGGGGTGAAAAACTGTTTTTT
CDR3aa: CASSLFQGWGEKLFF
v_gene: TRBV27
d_gene: -
abundance: -
j_gene: TRBJ1-4

CDR3nt: TGTGCCAGTAGTAACCCCGGACTAGCTGACCCCTACGAGCAGTACTTC
CDR3aa: CASSNPGLADPYEQYF
v_gene: TRBV19
d_gene: TRBD2
abundance: -
j_gene: TRBJ2-7

CDR3nt: TGTGCCAGCAGCTTTTGGGGCGGCGAGCAGTTCTTC
CDR3aa: CASSFWGGEQFF
v_gene: TRBV5-6
d_gene: -
abundance: many
j_gene: TRBJ2-1

CDR3nt: TGTGCCATCAGTGAGGGGACAGGGCATAGGACTGAAGCTTTCTTT
CDR3aa: CAISEGTGHRTEAFF
v_gene: TRBV10-3
d_gene: TRBD1
abundance: -
j_gene: TRBJ1-1

CDR3nt: TGTGCCAGCAGTTCCACGGGGGAAAAACTGTTTTTT
CDR3aa: CASSSTGEKLFF
v_gene: TRBV28
d_gene: -
abundance: -
j_gene: TRBJ1-4

CDR3nt: TGTGCCAGCAGCCAAGAATACGGACAGGCTGAAGCTTTCTTT
CDR3aa: CASSQEYGQAEAFF
v_gene: TRBV14
d_gene: TRBD1
abundance: -
j_gene: TRBJ1-1

CDR3nt: TGTGCCAGCAGCGAGTCAGGGGGGCCCTACTACGAGCAGTACTTC
CDR3aa: CASSESGGPYYEQYF
v_gene: TRBV7-3
d_gene: -
abundance: -
j_gene: TRBJ2-7

CDR3nt: TGTGCCAGCAGCCAAGATTCGCCGGTCGCTAGCACAGATACGCAGTATTTT
CDR3aa: CASSQDSPVASTDTQYF
v_gene: TRBV4-2
d_gene: -
abundance: -
j_gene: TRBJ2-3

CDR3nt: TGTGCCAGCAGCCGGGGAGGGGTAGGGTCACCCCTCCACTTT
CDR3aa: CASSRGGVGSPLHF
v_gene: TRBV7-9
d_gene: -
abundance: -
j_gene: TRBJ1-6

CDR3nt: TGCGCCAGCAGCTTCGACAGCAGCTCCTACAATGAGCAGTTCTTC
CDR3aa: CASSFDSSSYNEQFF
v_gene: TRBV5-1
d_gene: -
abundance: -
j_gene: TRBJ2-1

CDR3nt: TGTGCCAGCGGGGCAGGACAAGGACCCCTCCACTTT
CDR3aa: CASGAGQGPLHF
v_gene: TRBV6-5
d_gene: -
abundance: -
j_gene: TRBJ1-6

CDR3nt: TGTGCCAGCAGCTTCGACCAGGACAAGAACACTGAAGCTTTCTTT
CDR3aa: CASSFDQDKNTEAFF
v_gene: TRBV11-3
d_gene: -
abundance: -
j_gene: TRBJ1-1

CDR3nt: TGTGCCAGCAGCCAGAATGAGGCCCTCCACTTT
CDR3aa: CASSQNEALHF
v_gene: TRBV6-6
d_gene: -
abundance: -
j_gene: TRBJ1-6

CDR3nt: TGCAGCGTTAAATTCGGGACAGGACGCTTCGAGCAGTACTTC
CDR3aa: CSVKFGTGRFEQYF
v_gene: TRBV29-1
d_gene: TRBD1
abundance: -
j_gene: TRBJ2-7